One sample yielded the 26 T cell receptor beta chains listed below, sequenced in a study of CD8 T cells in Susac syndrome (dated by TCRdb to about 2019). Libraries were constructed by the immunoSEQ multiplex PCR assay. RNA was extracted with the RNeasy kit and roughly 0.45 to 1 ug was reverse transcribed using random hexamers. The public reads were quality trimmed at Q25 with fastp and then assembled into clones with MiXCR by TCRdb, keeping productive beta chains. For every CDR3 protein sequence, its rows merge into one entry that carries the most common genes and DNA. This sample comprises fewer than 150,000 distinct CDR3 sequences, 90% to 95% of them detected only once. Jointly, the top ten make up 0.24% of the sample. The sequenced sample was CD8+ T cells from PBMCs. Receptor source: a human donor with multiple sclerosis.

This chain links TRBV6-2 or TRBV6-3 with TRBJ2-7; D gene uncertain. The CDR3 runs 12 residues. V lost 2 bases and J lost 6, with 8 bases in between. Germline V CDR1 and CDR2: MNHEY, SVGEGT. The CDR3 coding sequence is TGTGCCAGCAGTTACACCCCTTCCGAGCAGTACTTC. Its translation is CASSYTPSEQYF.

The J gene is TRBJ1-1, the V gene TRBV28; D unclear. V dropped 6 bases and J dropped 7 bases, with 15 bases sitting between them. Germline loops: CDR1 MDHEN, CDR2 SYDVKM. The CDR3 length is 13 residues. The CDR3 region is CASSPEGWGEAFF. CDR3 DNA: TGTGCCAGCAGCCCGGAAGGATGGGGTGAAGCTTTCTTT. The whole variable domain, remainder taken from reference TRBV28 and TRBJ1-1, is DVKVTQSSRYLVKRTGEKVFLECVQDMDHENMFWYRQDPGLGLRLIYFSYDVKMKEKGDIPEGYSVSREKKERFSLILESASTNQTSMYLCASSPEGWGEAFFGQGTRLTVV.

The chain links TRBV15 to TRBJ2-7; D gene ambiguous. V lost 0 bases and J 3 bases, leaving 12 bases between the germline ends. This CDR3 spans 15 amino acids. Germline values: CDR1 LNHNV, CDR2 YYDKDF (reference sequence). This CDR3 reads CATSRDRATYYEQYF. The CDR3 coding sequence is TGTGCCACCAGCAGAGATAGAGCCACGTACTACGAGCAGTACTTC.

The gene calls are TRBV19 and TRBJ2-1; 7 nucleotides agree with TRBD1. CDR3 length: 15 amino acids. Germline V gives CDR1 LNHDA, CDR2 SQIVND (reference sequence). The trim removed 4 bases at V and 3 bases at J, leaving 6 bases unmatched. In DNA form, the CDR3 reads TGTGCCAGTAGTACGGGACAGCCCATCTACAATGAGCAGTTCTTC. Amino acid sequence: CASSTGQPIYNEQFF. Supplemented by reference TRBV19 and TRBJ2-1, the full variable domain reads DGGITQSPKYLFRKEGQNVTLSCEQNLNHDAMYWYRQDPGQGLRLIYYSQIVNDFQKGDIAEGYSVSREKKESFPLTVTSAQKNPTAFYLCASSTGQPIYNEQFFGPGTRLTVL.

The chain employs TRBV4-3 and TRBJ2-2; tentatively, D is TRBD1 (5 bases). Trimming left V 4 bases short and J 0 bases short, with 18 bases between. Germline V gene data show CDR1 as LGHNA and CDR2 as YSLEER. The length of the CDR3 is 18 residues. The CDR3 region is CASSPLLQGFANTGELFF. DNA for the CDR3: TGCGCCAGCAGCCCTCTCCTTCAGGGCTTCGCGAACACCGGGGAGCTGTTTTTT.

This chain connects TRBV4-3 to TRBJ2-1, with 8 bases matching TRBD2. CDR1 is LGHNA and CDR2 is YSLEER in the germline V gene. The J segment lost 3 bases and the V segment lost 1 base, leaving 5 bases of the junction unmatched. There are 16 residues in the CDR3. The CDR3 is CASSQGGTRDYNEQFF. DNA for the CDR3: TGCGCCAGCAGCCAAGGGGGGACTAGGGACTACAATGAGCAGTTCTTC.

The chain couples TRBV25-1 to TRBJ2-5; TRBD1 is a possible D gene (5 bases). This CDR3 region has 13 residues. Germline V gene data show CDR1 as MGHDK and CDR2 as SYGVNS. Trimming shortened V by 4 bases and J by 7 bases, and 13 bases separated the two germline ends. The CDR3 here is CASSGQGFGTQYF. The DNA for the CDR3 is TGTGCCAGCAGTGGTCAGGGTTTCGGGACCCAGTACTTC.

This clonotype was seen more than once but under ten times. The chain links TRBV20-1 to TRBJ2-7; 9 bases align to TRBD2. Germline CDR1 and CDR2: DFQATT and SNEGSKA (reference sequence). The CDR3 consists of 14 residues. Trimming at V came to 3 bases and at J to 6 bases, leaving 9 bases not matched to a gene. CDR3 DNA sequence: TGCAGTGCTAGGGGCCCTAGCGGGATGGGCGAGCAGTACTTC. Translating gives CSARGPSGMGEQYF.

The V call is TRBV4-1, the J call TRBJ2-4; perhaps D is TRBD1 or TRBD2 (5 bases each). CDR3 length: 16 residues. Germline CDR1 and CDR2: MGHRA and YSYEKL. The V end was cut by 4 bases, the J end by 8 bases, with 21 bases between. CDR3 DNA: TGCGCCAGCAGCCTCCAGGGCCCTTCGGACTTTGACATTCAGTACTTC. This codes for CASSLQGPSDFDIQYF.

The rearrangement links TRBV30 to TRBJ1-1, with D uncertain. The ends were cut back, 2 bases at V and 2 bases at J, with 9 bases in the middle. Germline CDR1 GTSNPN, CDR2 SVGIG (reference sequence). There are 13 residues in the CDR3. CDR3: CAWSYSQNTEAFF. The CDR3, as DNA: TGTGCCTGGAGTTATTCACAAAACACTGAAGCTTTCTTT.

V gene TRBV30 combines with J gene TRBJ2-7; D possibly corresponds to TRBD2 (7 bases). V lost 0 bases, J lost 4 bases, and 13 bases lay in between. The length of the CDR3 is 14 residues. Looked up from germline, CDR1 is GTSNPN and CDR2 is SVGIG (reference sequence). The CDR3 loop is CAWSVRGRGYEQYF. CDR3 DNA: TGTGCCTGGAGTGTAAGGGGGAGGGGGTACGAGCAGTACTTC.

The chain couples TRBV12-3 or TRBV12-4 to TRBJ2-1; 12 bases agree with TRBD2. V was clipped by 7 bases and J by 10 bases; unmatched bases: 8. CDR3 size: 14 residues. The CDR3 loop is CASTGLAGLGEQFF. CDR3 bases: TGTGCCAGCACAGGACTAGCGGGACTTGGGGAGCAGTTCTTC.

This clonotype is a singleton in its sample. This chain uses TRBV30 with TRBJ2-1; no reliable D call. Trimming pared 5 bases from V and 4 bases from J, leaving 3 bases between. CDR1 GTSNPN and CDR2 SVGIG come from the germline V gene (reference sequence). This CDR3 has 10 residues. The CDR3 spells CAWAYNEQFF. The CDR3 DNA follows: TGTGCCTGGGCTTACAATGAGCAGTTCTTC.

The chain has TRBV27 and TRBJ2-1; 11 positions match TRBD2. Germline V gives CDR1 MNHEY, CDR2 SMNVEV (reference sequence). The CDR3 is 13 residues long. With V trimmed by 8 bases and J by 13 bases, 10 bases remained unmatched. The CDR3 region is CASGIAGGGPQFF. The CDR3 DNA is TGTGCCAGCGGCATAGCGGGAGGGGGCCCCCAGTTCTTC.

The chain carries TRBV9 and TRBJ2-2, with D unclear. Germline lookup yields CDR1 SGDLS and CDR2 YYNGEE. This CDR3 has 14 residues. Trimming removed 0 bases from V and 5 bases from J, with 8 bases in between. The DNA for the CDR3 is TGTGCCAGCAGCGTAGTCATGGGGACCGGGGAGCTGTTTTTT. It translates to CASSVVMGTGELFF.

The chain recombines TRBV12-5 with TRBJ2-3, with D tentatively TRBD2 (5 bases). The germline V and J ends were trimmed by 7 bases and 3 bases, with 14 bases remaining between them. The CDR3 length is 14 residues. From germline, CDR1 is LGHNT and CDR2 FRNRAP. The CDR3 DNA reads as TGTGCTAGTGTCACCGGTGAGGGTACAGATACGCAGTATTTT. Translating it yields CASVTGEGTDTQYF.

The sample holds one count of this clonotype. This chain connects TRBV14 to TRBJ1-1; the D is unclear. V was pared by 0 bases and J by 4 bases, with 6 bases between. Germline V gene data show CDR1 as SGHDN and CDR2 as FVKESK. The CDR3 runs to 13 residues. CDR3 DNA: TGTGCCAGCAGCCAAGATTTAGGCACTGAAGCTTTCTTT. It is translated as CASSQDLGTEAFF.

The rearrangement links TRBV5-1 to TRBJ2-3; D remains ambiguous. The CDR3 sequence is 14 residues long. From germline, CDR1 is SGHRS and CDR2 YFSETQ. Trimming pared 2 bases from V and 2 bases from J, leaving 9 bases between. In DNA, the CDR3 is TGCGCCAGCAGCTTAAGCGAAAACACAGATACGCAGTATTTT. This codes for CASSLSENTDTQYF. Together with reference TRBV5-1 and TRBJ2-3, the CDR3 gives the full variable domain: KAGVTQTPRYLIKTRGQQVTLSCSPISGHRSVSWYQQTPGQGLQFLFEYFSETQRNKGNFPGRFSGRQFSNSRSEMNVSTLELGDSALYLCASSLSENTDTQYFGPGTRLTVL.

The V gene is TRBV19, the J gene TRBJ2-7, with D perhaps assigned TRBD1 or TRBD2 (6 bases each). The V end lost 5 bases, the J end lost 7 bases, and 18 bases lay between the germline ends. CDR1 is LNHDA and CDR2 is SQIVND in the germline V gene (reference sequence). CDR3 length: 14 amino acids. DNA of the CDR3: TGTGCCAGTAGTCCCAGCGGAGGGGGGCTGGAGCAGTACTTC. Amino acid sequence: CASSPSGGGLEQYF.

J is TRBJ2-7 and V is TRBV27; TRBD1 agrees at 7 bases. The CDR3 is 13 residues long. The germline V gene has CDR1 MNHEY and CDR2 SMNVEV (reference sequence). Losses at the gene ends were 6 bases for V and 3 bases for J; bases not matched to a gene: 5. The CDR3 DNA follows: TGTGCCAGCAGCCCGACAGGGTTCTACGAGCAGTACTTC. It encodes CASSPTGFYEQYF.

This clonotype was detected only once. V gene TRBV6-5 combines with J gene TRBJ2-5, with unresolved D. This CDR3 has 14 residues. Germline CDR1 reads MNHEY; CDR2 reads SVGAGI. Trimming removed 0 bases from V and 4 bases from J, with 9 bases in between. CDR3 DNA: TGTGCCAGCAGTTACTCAGGGTTGGGAGAGACCCAGTACTTC. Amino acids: CASSYSGLGETQYF.

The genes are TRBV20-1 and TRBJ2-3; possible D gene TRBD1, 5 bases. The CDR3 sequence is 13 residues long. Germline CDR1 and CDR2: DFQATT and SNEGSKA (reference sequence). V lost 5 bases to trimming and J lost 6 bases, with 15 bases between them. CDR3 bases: TGCAGTGCTCCCTCAGGGCCGCGGGATACGCAGTATTTT. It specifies CSAPSGPRDTQYF.

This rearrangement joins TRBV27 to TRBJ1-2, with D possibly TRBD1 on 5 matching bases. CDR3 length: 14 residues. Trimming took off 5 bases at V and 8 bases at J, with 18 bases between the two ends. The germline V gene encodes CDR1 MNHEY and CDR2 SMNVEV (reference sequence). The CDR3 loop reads CASSPLEGRGGYTF. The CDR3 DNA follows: TGTGCCAGCAGTCCCTTAGAGGGGCGGGGAGGCTACACCTTC.

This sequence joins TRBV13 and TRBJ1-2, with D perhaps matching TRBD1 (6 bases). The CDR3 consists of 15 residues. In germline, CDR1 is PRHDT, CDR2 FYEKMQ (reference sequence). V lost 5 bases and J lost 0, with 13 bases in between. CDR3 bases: TGTGCCAGCAGCGCCTGGACAGCAACTAACTATGGCTACACCTTC. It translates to CASSAWTATNYGYTF.

Here the CDR3 DNA reads TGTGCCAGCAGTTTGGGTCAGAGAGGAGAGACCCAGTACTTC. This codes for CASSLGQRGETQYF. The gene calls are TRBV28 and TRBJ2-5; D is unclear. The V gene lost 3 bases and the J gene lost 4 bases, with 12 bases spanning the gap. The germline V gene encodes CDR1 MDHEN and CDR2 SYDVKM. This CDR3 region has 14 residues.

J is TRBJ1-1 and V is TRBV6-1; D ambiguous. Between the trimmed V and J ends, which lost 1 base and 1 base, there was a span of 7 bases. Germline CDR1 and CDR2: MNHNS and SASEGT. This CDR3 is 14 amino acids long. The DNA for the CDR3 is TGTGCCAGCAGTGAAGGAGGGTGGAACACTGAAGCTTTCTTT. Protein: CASSEGGWNTEAFF.